This T cell receptor (beta chain) was captured by sequencing in a study of T cell responses to AZD1222 COVID-19 vaccine. V shed 6 bases and J shed 2 bases, with 11 bases lying between them. The CDR3 has 13 residues. Germline CDR1 MNHEY, CDR2 SMNVEV (reference sequence). Clones were read by immunoSEQ multiplex PCR, and TCRdb kept only the in-frame ones, dropping some. This table has some 110,000 clones, just over 85% appearing once. Study observations and caveats: Unmutated regions of variants are reportedly targeted by nearly half of spike-specific TCRs. Donors skewed white British and female; clonal diversity was possibly underestimated. Two AZD1222 doses significantly raised spike-specific TCR breadth and depth over controls.

Comments on this clone: No antigen is known for it.

Researchers grouped second doses given at about 4 or about 12 weeks into one pool. Sequenced material: peripheral blood, taken 28 days after the second AZD1222 dose. The chain employs TRBV27 and TRBJ2-7; D remains unclear. The clonotype comes from an adult who received the AZD1222 COVID-19 vaccine. The CDR3 is CASRPDGPYEQYF. The CDR3 DNA reads TGTGCCAGCAGGCCCGACGGGCCCTACGAGCAGTACTTC.